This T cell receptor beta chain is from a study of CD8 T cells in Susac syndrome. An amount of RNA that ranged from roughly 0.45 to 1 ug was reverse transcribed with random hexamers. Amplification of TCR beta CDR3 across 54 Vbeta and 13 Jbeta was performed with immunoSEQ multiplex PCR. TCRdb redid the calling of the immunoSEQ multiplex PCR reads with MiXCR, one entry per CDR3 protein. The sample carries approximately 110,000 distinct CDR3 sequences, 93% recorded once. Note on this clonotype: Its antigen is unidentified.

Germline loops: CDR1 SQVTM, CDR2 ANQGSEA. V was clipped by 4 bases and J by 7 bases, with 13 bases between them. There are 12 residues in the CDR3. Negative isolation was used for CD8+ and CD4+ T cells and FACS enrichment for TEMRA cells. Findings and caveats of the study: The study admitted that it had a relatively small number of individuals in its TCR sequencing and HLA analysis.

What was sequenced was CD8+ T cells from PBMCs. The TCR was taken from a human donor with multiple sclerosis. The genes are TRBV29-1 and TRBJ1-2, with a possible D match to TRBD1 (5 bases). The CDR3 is CSVGRGEGGYTF. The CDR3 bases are TGCAGCGTTGGACGGGGGGAGGGTGGCTACACCTTC.